This is a list of T cell receptor beta chains from one sample in a study of blood T cells in healthy people across ages. In TCRdb, the 5' RACE reads were re-called with MiXCR into one record per CDR3 protein. The table lists under 2 million distinct CDR3 sequences, 34% of them singletons, with roughly 10% in the top ten. Sequencing was done on a sample of blood. The receptors derive from a woman in her twenties or thirties in good health. Both conserved end residues are part of each CDR3. D genes are given only for firm matches. Size values are once, few and many counts, or a class for expanded clones, and some rows have none.

>TRBJ2-3|NA|TRBV20-1|once
TGCAGTGCTAGAGCCCGCACAGATGCGCAGTATTTT
CSARARTDAQYF
>TRBJ2-5|TRBD1|TRBV24-1|once
TGTGCCACCCAAGAAACAGGGGGCTTGGAGACCCAGTACTTC
CATQETGGLETQYF
>TRBJ1-2|TRBD1|TRBV11-2|few
TGTGCCAGCAGTTCCCCGGGGACAGCCACCACCTATGGCTACACCTTC
CASSSPGTATTYGYTF
>TRBJ2-5|TRBD2|TRBV10-3|few
TGTGCCACCAGCGGGGGAGATCAAGAGACCCAGTACTTC
CATSGGDQETQYF
>TRBJ2-4|NA|TRBV6-1|NA
TGTGCCGGCAGGGGGGGGGTTTTAGCCAAAAACATTCAGTACTTC
CAGRGGVLAKNIQYF
>TRBJ2-3|TRBD2|TRBV18|few
TGTGCCAGTTTGAGCGGGGCCAGCACAGATACGCAGTATTTT
CASLSGASTDTQYF
>TRBJ2-3|NA|TRBV25-1|few
TGTGCCAGCAGTGAACATTCGCGGGGGCAAGGCACAGATACGCAGTATTTT
CASSEHSRGQGTDTQYF
>TRBJ2-1|TRBD2|TRBV7-2|NA
TGTGCCAGCAGCCTGACACTAGCGGGAGGACTCTACAATGAGCAGTTCTTC
CASSLTLAGGLYNEQFF
>TRBJ2-7|NA|TRBV5-1|many
TGCGCCAGCAGCTTGGACCGGGGGCAACGGCGCGAGCAGTACTTC
CASSLDRGQRREQYF
>TRBJ2-4|NA|TRBV6-9|few
TGTGCCAGCAGTTATTCGGGGTCTCGGCCATATGGGTACTTC
CASSYSGSRPYGYF
>TRBJ1-2|NA|TRBV27|NA
TGTGCCAGCAGTAGTACGGGCCTACTCTATGGCTACACCTTC
CASSSTGLLYGYTF
>TRBJ2-5|TRBD1|TRBV7-8|NA
TGTGCCAGCAGCTTAGAGGGGACAGGGAGAAAGTACCAAGAGACCCAGTACTTC
CASSLEGTGRKYQETQYF
>TRBJ2-3|TRBD1|TRBV20-1|NA
TGCAGTGCTCTGCCCGGACAGGGGGTAGCAGATACGCAGTATTTT
CSALPGQGVADTQYF
>TRBJ2-1|TRBD1|TRBV20-1|many
TGCAGTGCTAGAGTCCGACAGGGGGCCTACAATGAGCAGTTCTTC
CSARVRQGAYNEQFF
>TRBJ2-1|NA|TRBV5-6|NA
TGTGCCAGCAGACCTGCTAGGGCAGCTCTCTACAATGAGCAGTTCTTC
CASRPARAALYNEQFF
>TRBJ2-7|NA|TRBV21-1|few
TGTGCCAGCAGCAAATTCCCTCCCCACGGGTGCGGGACAGGGGACTGCGAGCAGTACTTC
CASSKFPPHGCGTGDCEQYF
>TRBJ2-1|TRBD1|TRBV5-1|few
TGCGCCAGCAGCTTTCCGGGACAGGGTTGGGATGAGCAGTTCTTC
CASSFPGQGWDEQFF